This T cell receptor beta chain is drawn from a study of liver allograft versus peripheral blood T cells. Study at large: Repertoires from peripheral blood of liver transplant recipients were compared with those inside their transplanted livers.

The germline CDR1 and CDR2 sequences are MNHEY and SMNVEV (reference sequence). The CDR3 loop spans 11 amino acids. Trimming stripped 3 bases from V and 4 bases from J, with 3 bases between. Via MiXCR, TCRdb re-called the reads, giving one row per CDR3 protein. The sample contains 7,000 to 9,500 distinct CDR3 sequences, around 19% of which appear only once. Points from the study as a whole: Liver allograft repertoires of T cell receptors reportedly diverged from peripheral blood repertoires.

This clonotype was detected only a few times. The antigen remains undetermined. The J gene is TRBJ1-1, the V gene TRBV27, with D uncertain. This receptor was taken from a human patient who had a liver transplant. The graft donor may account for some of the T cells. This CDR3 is CASSFGTEAFF. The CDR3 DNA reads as TGTGCCAGCAGTTTCGGCACTGAAGCTTTCTTT.